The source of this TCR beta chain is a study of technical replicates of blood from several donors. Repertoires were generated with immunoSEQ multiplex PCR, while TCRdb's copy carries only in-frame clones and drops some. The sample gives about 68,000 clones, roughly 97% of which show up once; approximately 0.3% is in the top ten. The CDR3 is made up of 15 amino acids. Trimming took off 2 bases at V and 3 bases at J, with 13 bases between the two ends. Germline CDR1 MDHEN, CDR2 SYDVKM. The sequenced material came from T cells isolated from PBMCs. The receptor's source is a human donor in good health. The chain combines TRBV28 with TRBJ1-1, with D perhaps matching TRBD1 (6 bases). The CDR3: CASSLRGGAYTEAFF. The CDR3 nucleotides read TGTGCCAGCAGTTTAAGGGGGGGCGCGTACACTGAAGCTTTCTTT.